The 23 T cell receptor beta chains presented below share a single source sample, sequenced in a study of brain T cells in children with intractable seizures. Sequencing was performed with immunoSEQ multiplex PCR; in TCRdb, only in-frame clones are kept and a portion is missing. The sample yields 300,000 to 400,000 clones, 93% seen once. The time point is: blood from clinic visit 5 months post-surgery; TSC patient then seizure free. Source: peripheral blood, taken about 5 months after surgery. The receptors originated from a boy younger than two with tuberous sclerosis and intractable seizures.

This chain's CDR3 is CASSSGPGSSYEQYF. Written as DNA, the CDR3 is TGTGCCAGCAGCTCGGGACCAGGTAGCTCCTACGAGCAGTACTTC. The gene calls are TRBV5-4 and TRBJ2-7; either TRBD1 or TRBD2 may fit D (5 bases each). This CDR3 contains 15 residues. Trimming stripped 3 bases from V and 0 bases from J, with 13 bases between. Germline V CDR1 and CDR2: SGHNT, YYREEE (reference sequence).

V usage is TRBV30 and J usage is TRBJ1-2, with TRBD1 matching 9 bases. There are 14 residues in the CDR3. The ends lost 1 base at V and 2 bases at J; junction bases unmatched: 2. The germline CDR1 and CDR2 sequences are GTSNPN and SVGIG (reference sequence). CDR3 sequence: CAWSGTGVNYGYTF. The CDR3 nucleotides are TGTGCCTGGAGTGGGACAGGGGTCAACTATGGCTACACCTTC. The full variable domain, with the rest looked up from reference TRBV30 and TRBJ1-2, is SQTIHQWPATLVQPVGSPLSLECTVEGTSNPNLYWYRQAAGRGLQLLFYSVGIGQISSEVPQNLSASRPQDRQFILSSKKLLLSDSGFYLCAWSGTGVNYGYTFGSGTRLTVV.

This chain joins TRBV6-5 and TRBJ2-5; 8 positions match TRBD2. Germline lookup yields CDR1 MNHEY and CDR2 SVGAGI. The CDR3 sequence is 15 residues long. V trimming: 5 bases; J trimming: 2 bases; junction bases outside the gene matches: 7. CDR3 nucleotides: TGTGCCAGCAGTATTACCCGGGGGGGTCAAGAGACCCAGTACTTC. This gives the protein CASSITRGGQETQYF.

The chain couples TRBV27 to TRBJ1-3; D may be TRBD1 (6 bases). Trimming cost V 2 bases and J 4 bases, with 9 bases left between them. The CDR3 contains 14 residues. Germline values: CDR1 MNHEY, CDR2 SMNVEV (reference sequence). CDR3 sequence (DNA): TGTGCCAGCAGTTTAACAGGGCCCGGAAACACCATATATTTT. It specifies CASSLTGPGNTIYF.

V gene TRBV6-4 combines with J gene TRBJ2-3; 10 bases align to TRBD1. Germline loops: CDR1 MRHNA, CDR2 SNTAGT. The V and J ends lost 5 bases and 4 bases, in that order; junction bases with no gene match: 6. The CDR3 extends over 15 amino acids. Written as DNA, the CDR3 is TGTGCCAGCAGTTATGGGGACAGGGGTTCAGATACGCAGTATTTT. Translated: CASSYGDRGSDTQYF.

The V and J genes are TRBV7-3 and TRBJ2-7; D possibly corresponds to TRBD1 (5 bases). The V gene lost 0 bases and the J gene lost 0 bases, with 12 bases spanning the gap. Germline V gives CDR1 SGHTA, CDR2 FQGTGA. There are 16 residues in the CDR3. The CDR3 spells CASSLTGDSISYEQYF. The CDR3 coding sequence is TGTGCCAGCAGCTTAACGGGCGACAGTATCTCCTACGAGCAGTACTTC. Full variable domain (rest looked up from reference TRBV7-3 and TRBJ2-7): GAGVSQTPSNKVTEKGKYVELRCDPISGHTALYWYRQSLGQGPEFLIYFQGTGAADDSGLPNDRFFAVRPEGSVSTLKIQRTERGDSAVYLCASSLTGDSISYEQYFGPGTRLTVT.

A note on this clone: Within the sample, other DNA sequences also encode this same CDR3. This chain uses TRBV7-8 with TRBJ1-4; TRBD1 aligns across 8 bases. Germline V CDR1 and CDR2: SGHVS, FQNEAQ. This CDR3 contains 14 residues. V trimming: 1 base; J trimming: 6 bases; junction bases outside the gene matches: 1. CDR3 residues: CASSLGQGYEKLFF. In nucleotides, the CDR3 is TGTGCCAGCAGCTTAGGACAGGGGTATGAAAAACTGTTTTTT.

About this clone itself: A junction boundary mismatches the germline segment, possibly from a read error. This sequence joins TRBV7-7 and TRBJ2-1, with TRBD1 as a possible D gene (5 bases). CDR1 and CDR2 from the germline V gene are SSHAT and FNYEAQ (reference sequence). The CDR3 runs to 16 residues. CDR3 DNA sequence: TGTGCTAGCAGTGAGGACACCTCTTTCTCCTACAATGAGCAGTTCTTC. Amino acid sequence: CASSEDTSFSYNEQFF. The full variable domain, with the rest looked up from reference TRBV7-7 and TRBJ2-1, is GAGVSQSPRYKVTKRGQDVTLRCDPISSHATLYWYQQALGQGPEFLTYFNYEAQPDKSGLPSDRFSAERPEGSISTLTIQRTEQRDSAMYRCASSEDTSFSYNEQFFGPGTRLTVL.

The V and J genes are TRBV9 and TRBJ2-7; 9 bases line up with TRBD1. The germline gives CDR1 SGDLS, CDR2 YYNGEE. V lost 4 bases and J lost 4; bases outside the gene matches: 9. The CDR3 is 15 amino acids. The CDR3 region has the DNA TGTGCCAGCAGCCACCGGACAGGGGAGGCGTACGAGCAGTACTTC. This translates into CASSHRTGEAYEQYF. The whole variable domain, filled in from reference TRBV9 and TRBJ2-7, reads DSGVTQTPKHLITATGQRVTLRCSPRSGDLSVYWYQQSLDQGLQFLIQYYNGEERAKGNILERFSAQQFPDLHSELNLSSLELGDSALYFCASSHRTGEAYEQYFGPGTRLTVT.

This sequence joins TRBV7-6 and TRBJ2-1, with D perhaps matching TRBD2 (5 bases). This CDR3 spans 17 amino acids. CDR1 is SGHVS, CDR2 FNYEAQ, per germline. Trimming removed 2 bases from V and 12 bases from J, with 26 bases in between. The CDR3: CASSLSRRTFGDRGQFF. CDR3 DNA sequence: TGTGCCAGCAGCTTAAGTCGCAGGACGTTCGGGGATAGAGGGCAGTTCTTC.

The CDR3 DNA reads as TGTGCCAGCAGCCACGCGTATACAGGGGACACTGAAGCTTTCTTT. Protein product: CASSHAYTGDTEAFF. The genes are TRBV14 and TRBJ1-1; the match to TRBD1 covers 7 bases. Looked up from germline, CDR1 is SGHDN and CDR2 is FVKESK. The J segment lost 3 bases and the V segment lost 3 bases, leaving 7 bases of the junction unmatched. The CDR3 is made up of 15 amino acids. Filled out from reference TRBV14 and TRBJ1-1, the complete variable domain reads EAGVTQFPSHSVIEKGQTVTLRCDPISGHDNLYWYRRVMGKEIKFLLHFVKESKQDESGMPNNRFLAERTGGTYSTLKVQPAELEDSGVYFCASSHAYTGDTEAFFGQGTRLTVV.

A word on this clone: Other DNA sequences in the sample encode the same CDR3. V and J are TRBV29-1 and TRBJ2-7; D tentatively fits TRBD1 or TRBD2 (5 bases each). CDR1 and CDR2 (germline): SQVTM, ANQGSEA. This CDR3 is 11 amino acids long. Trimming removed 4 bases from V and 1 base from J, with 5 bases in between. The CDR3 here is CSVGGSYEQYF. The CDR3 bases are TGCAGCGTTGGGGGGTCCTACGAGCAGTACTTC.

The J gene is TRBJ1-6, the V gene TRBV2, with 8 nucleotides matching TRBD1. V gave up 5 bases and J gave up 7 bases; unmatched junction bases: 7. The germline V gene has CDR1 SNHLY and CDR2 FYNNEI. The CDR3 length is 15 residues. The CDR3 bases are TGTGCCAGCAGTCCCAGACAGGGGCAAAATTCACCCCTCCACTTT. Residues: CASSPRQGQNSPLHF. Full variable domain (remainder filled in from reference TRBV2 and TRBJ1-6): EPEVTQTPSHQVTQMGQEVILRCVPISNHLYFYWYRQILGQKVEFLVSFYNNEISEKSEIFDDQFSVERPDGSNFTLKIRSTKLEDSAMYFCASSPRQGQNSPLHFGNGTRLTVT.

The rearrangement links TRBV19 to TRBJ2-5; 12 positions agree with TRBD2. The trim removed 5 bases at V and 4 bases at J, leaving 5 bases unmatched. The germline V gene encodes CDR1 LNHDA and CDR2 SQIVND (reference sequence). The CDR3 is made up of 15 amino acids. The CDR3 loop reads CASSGTSGRGETQYF. The CDR3 DNA follows: TGTGCCAGTAGTGGGACTAGCGGGCGGGGAGAGACCCAGTACTTC.

The genes are TRBV19 and TRBJ2-3; TRBD2 matches 10 bases. The CDR3 consists of 16 residues. Germline V gene sequence: CDR1 LNHDA, CDR2 SQIVND (reference sequence). The V and J ends lost 3 bases and 9 bases, in that order; junction bases with no gene match: 12. As DNA, the CDR3 is TGTGCCAGTAGTATTGCTAGCGGGGGACCCAAGGGGACGCAGTATTTT. Amino acid sequence: CASSIASGGPKGTQYF.

This clone has only one observation. The chain uses TRBV4-2 and TRBJ2-5; TRBD2 aligns across 8 bases. This CDR3 contains 16 residues. CDR1 LGHNA and CDR2 YNFKEQ come from the germline V gene. The trim removed 1 base at V and 1 base at J, leaving 5 bases unmatched. The CDR3 nucleotides read TGTGCCAGCAGCCAAGGGCTAGCGGGCCTCCAAGAGACCCAGTACTTC. Amino acid sequence: CASSQGLAGLQETQYF.

V is TRBV7-2 and J is TRBJ1-6; 8 nucleotides align to TRBD1. This CDR3 has 17 amino acids. Per germline, CDR1 SGHTA and CDR2 FQGNSA. The V segment lost 4 bases and the J segment 0 bases; nucleotides outside the gene matches: 5. DNA of the CDR3: TGTGCCAGCAGCTGGACACAGGGGGACTCCTATAATTCACCCCTCCACTTT. As protein: CASSWTQGDSYNSPLHF.

This chain joins TRBV6-5 and TRBJ1-4, with D perhaps matching TRBD1 (6 bases). This CDR3 comprises 14 residues. The germline CDR1 and CDR2 sequences are MNHEY and SVGAGI. V was cut by 5 bases and J by 0 bases, with 7 bases left in between. The CDR3 protein is CASSTGPTNEKLFF. The CDR3 nucleotides are TGTGCCAGCAGTACAGGGCCAACTAATGAAAAACTGTTTTTT.

The rearrangement uses TRBV18 and TRBJ2-2; 7 bases agree with TRBD1. This CDR3 spans 16 amino acids. The V segment lost 3 bases and the J segment 3 bases; nucleotides outside the gene matches: 7. The germline gives CDR1 KGHSH, CDR2 LQKENI. The CDR3 DNA reads as TGTGCCAGCTCACCTGGGGCCCAGGGGGACACCGGGGAGCTGTTTTTT. It specifies CASSPGAQGDTGELFF.

This chain links TRBV12-3 or TRBV12-4 with TRBJ2-7; D ambiguous. CDR3 length: 11 residues. V lost 5 bases and J 1 base, leaving 3 bases between the germline ends. The CDR3, as DNA: TGTGCCAGCAGTCAATCCTACGAGCAGTACTTC. Translating gives CASSQSYEQYF.

The chain employs TRBV14 and TRBJ2-7; 7 bases align to TRBD1. The J segment lost 6 bases and the V segment lost 0 bases, leaving 11 bases of the junction unmatched. Per germline, CDR1 SGHDN and CDR2 FVKESK. The CDR3 is 16 amino acids. The CDR3 protein is CASSQEGQVKFGEQYF. The CDR3 coding sequence is TGTGCCAGCAGCCAAGAAGGACAGGTAAAATTCGGCGAGCAGTACTTC. Together with reference TRBV14 and TRBJ2-7, the CDR3 gives the full variable domain: EAGVTQFPSHSVIEKGQTVTLRCDPISGHDNLYWYRRVMGKEIKFLLHFVKESKQDESGMPNNRFLAERTGGTYSTLKVQPAELEDSGVYFCASSQEGQVKFGEQYFGPGTRLTVT.

The rearrangement uses TRBV2 and TRBJ2-7; possibly TRBD2 for D (6 bases). This CDR3 is built from 15 residues. Trimming removed 0 bases from V and 0 bases from J, with 9 bases in between. CDR1 and CDR2 (germline): SNHLY, FYNNEI. In DNA, the CDR3 is TGTGCCAGCAGTGAAGCGGCGGGGTACTCCTACGAGCAGTACTTC. It translates to CASSEAAGYSYEQYF.

V gene TRBV12-5 combines with J gene TRBJ1-1; D gene uncertain. Trimming removed 1 base at V and 7 bases at J, with 4 bases between. This CDR3 comprises 11 residues. CDR1 and CDR2 (germline): LGHNT, FRNRAP. The CDR3 DNA is TGTGCTAGTGGTTTGGCAGGTGAAGCTTTCTTT. Residues: CASGLAGEAFF.